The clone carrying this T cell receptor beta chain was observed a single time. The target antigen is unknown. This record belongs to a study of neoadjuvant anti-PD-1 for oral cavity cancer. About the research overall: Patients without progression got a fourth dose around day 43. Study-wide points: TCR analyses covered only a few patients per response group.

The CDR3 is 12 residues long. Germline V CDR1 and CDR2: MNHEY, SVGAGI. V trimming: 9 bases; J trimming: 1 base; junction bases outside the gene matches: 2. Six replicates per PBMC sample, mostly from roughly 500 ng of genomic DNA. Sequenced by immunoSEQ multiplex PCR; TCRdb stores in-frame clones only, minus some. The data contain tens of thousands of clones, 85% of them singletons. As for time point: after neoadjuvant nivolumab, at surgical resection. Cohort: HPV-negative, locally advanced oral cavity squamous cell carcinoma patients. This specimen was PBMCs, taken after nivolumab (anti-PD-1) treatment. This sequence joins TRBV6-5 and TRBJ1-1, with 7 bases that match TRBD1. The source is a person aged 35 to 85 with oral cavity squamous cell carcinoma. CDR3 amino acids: CASRQGNTEAFF. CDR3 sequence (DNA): TGTGCCAGTAGACAGGGGAACACTGAAGCTTTCTTT.